The rows below give T cell receptor beta chains drawn from one sample of a study of cytomegalovirus exposure and HLA in healthy donors. The repertoire was sequenced with immunoSEQ multiplex PCR; TCRdb's copy has only in-frame clones and lacks some. The profile shows under 55,000 clones, approximately 70% of them singletons. Sequencing was done on a sample of PBMCs. The receptor set was obtained from a man younger than 30 in good health and CMV-seronegative. The CDR3 runs from the conserved cysteine through the conserved F or W. D genes are given only for firm matches. The listing skips clone size in some rows; elsewhere it reads once, few, many or a size class.

.	15	TRBV29-1	.	TRBJ2-1	CSVETLAGSYNEQFF	TGCAGCGTTGAAACACTAGCCGGTTCGTACAATGAGCAGTTCTTC
few	13	TRBV30	.	TRBJ2-7	CASDQRFSYEQYF	TGTGCCAGCGACCAAAGATTCTCCTACGAGCAGTACTTC
.	14	TRBV9	.	TRBJ1-5	CASSVTGSYQPQHF	TGTGCCAGCAGCGTAACCGGGTCTTATCAGCCCCAGCATTTT
few	12	TRBV7-9	.	TRBJ1-1	CASSLGDNEAFF	TGTGCCAGCAGCTTAGGAGACAATGAAGCTTTCTTT
.	10	TRBV20-1	.	TRBJ1-1	CSARSTEAFF	TGCAGTGCTAGGAGCACTGAAGCTTTCTTT
.	15	TRBV19	TRBD1	TRBJ1-6	CASTDLGTGNSPLHF	TGTGCCAGTACCGACCTGGGGACAGGGAATTCACCCCTCCACTTT
.	17	TRBV7-6	.	TRBJ2-3	CASSLGVWRGGADTQYF	TGTGCCAGCAGCTTAGGCGTCTGGCGGGGTGGGGCAGATACGCAGTATTTT
.	13	TRBV10-3	.	TRBJ2-1	CAISSLGEGEQFF	TGTGCCATCAGTTCGCTAGGCGAGGGTGAGCAGTTCTTC
few	14	TRBV28	.	TRBJ1-1	CASGAGAMNTEAFF	TGTGCCAGCGGTGCGGGCGCGATGAACACTGAAGCTTTCTTT
.	15	TRBV11-3	.	TRBJ2-2	CASSLEGWNTGELFF	TGTGCCAGCAGCTTAGAGGGCTGGAACACCGGGGAGCTGTTTTTT
.	10	TRBV20-1	.	TRBJ2-1	CSAHIDEQFF	TGCAGTGCTCACATCGATGAGCAGTTCTTC
.	13	TRBV29-1	.	TRBJ2-5	CSAAGSLQETQYF	TGCAGCGCCGCGGGATCCCTCCAAGAGACCCAGTACTTC
few	15	TRBV28	TRBD2	TRBJ2-7	CASSLLTSGTYEQYF	TGTGCCAGCAGTTTGTTGACTAGCGGTACCTACGAGCAGTACTTC
few	12	TRBV25-1	.	TRBJ2-2	CASIGGPGELFF	TGTGCCAGCATCGGGGGGCCCGGGGAGCTGTTTTTT
.	19	TRBV4-3	.	TRBJ2-2	CASSQDTVPGLGSTGELFF	TGCGCCAGCAGCCAAGATACCGTTCCGGGACTGGGGAGCACCGGGGAGCTGTTTTTT
.	14	TRBV2	.	TRBJ2-2	CASSEATNTGELFF	TGTGCCAGCAGTGAAGCGACTAACACCGGGGAGCTGTTTTTT
.	13	TRBV28	.	TRBJ2-1	CACRFSLSHEQFF	TGTGCCTGCCGTTTCTCCCTTTCTCATGAGCAGTTCTTC
.	16	TRBV29-1	.	TRBJ1-1	CSFLKGSTFMNTEAFF	TGCAGCTTTCTGAAGGGGTCGACGTTCATGAACACTGAAGCTTTCTTT
.	13	TRBV6-1	.	TRBJ2-7	CASSYTLTYEQYF	TGTGCCAGCAGTTATACATTGACCTACGAGCAGTACTTC
.	14	TRBV6-5	.	TRBJ2-1	CASATRVGNNEQFF	TGTGCCAGCGCGACGCGGGTAGGAAACAATGAGCAGTTCTTC
.	10	TRBV20-1	.	TRBJ1-1	CSARRTEAFF	TGCAGTGCTAGGAGGACTGAAGCTTTCTTT
.	13	TRBV6-5	TRBD1	TRBJ2-7	CASSPGQDKKQYF	TGTGCCAGCAGCCCCGGACAGGATAAAAAGCAGTACTTC
few	15	TRBV6-5	.	TRBJ1-5	CASRRTGGFGQPQHF	TGTGCCAGCAGACGTACTGGGGGCTTCGGGCAGCCCCAGCATTTT
.	13	TRBV30	.	TRBJ1-2	CAWSEGVNYGYTF	TGTGCCTGGAGTGAAGGGGTGAACTATGGCTACACCTTC
.	14	TRBV5-4	TRBD1	TRBJ2-1	CASSPTKQQGRQFF	TGTGCCAGCAGCCCGACTAAACAACAGGGGAGGCAGTTCTTC
.	15	TRBV28	.	TRBJ1-5	CASSQGINSNQPQHF	TGTGCCAGCAGTCAGGGGATTAATAGCAATCAGCCCCAGCATTTT
few	15	TRBV6-6	.	TRBJ1-6	CASGISTGLDSPLHF	TGTGCCAGCGGAATTTCGACAGGTCTCGATTCACCCCTCCACTTT
.	12	TRBV28	.	TRBJ1-2	CASRDSNYGYTF	TGTGCCAGCAGGGACAGTAACTATGGCTACACCTTC
few	16	TRBV5-1	TRBD1	TRBJ1-4	CASRTNPQGAGEKLFF	TGCGCCAGCAGAACGAACCCGCAGGGGGCAGGCGAAAAACTGTTTTTT